The source of this TCR beta chain is a study of human T cells and chemical hapten exposure. In the original analysis: From around 20,000 to 690,000 TCRs were found per sample, with a median of 95,638. TCRdb called the RACE reads again in MiXCR, with one record for every CDR3 protein. These V and J calls originate from TCRdb's pipeline instead of the authors' own analysis. Of about 94,000 distinct CDR3 sequences in the sample, approximately 8.6% were seen once. Regarding time point: patch test 2, 6 weeks after DPC sensitization. Treatment described: therapeutic diphenylcyclopropenone sensitization with weekly scalp DPC. Phlebotomy was performed prior to application of every patch test. Blood, whole and unfractionated, served as the source for total RNA extraction. The CDR3 covers 15 residues. The germline V gene has CDR1 SGHDT and CDR2 YYEEEE. Trimming removed 0 bases from V and 2 bases from J, with 12 bases in between.

Notes on the study in general: Patch test score was positively correlated with the counts of TCRs that had expanded at PT1.

Regarding this clonotype: Its cognate antigen is unknown.

The sequence derives from a woman aged 40 to 50 with alopecia areata. Some clones in this sample may be carry-over from other donors' samples. This specimen consisted of whole blood, obtained in connection with sensitization to the hapten diphenylcyclopropenone (DPC). V is TRBV5-6 and J is TRBJ2-7; no firm D call. DNA of the CDR3: TGTGCCAGCAGCTTGGGACAACTCTCCCCCTACGAGCAGTACTTC. Its protein is CASSLGQLSPYEQYF.